This T cell receptor (beta chain) derives from a study of blood T cell repertoires in COVID-19. The V end was cut by 3 bases, the J end by 0 bases, with 18 bases between. CDR1 and CDR2 from the germline V gene are DFQATT and SNEGSKA (reference sequence). This CDR3 region has 17 residues. Repertoires were generated with immunoSEQ multiplex PCR, while TCRdb's copy carries only in-frame clones and drops some. There are 150,000 to 200,000 clones in the sample; roughly four fifths occur only once, and 7.6% lies in the top ten. Sample: peripheral blood. This sequence was found in a woman aged 70-85 years with COVID-19, enrolled during active disease. The chain couples TRBV20-1 to TRBJ2-1, with TRBD1 as a possible D gene (6 bases). For the CDR3, the DNA is TGCAGTGCTAGTGGACAGTTTGCGTATGGCTCCTACAATGAGCAGTTCTTC. Amino acids: CSASGQFAYGSYNEQFF.